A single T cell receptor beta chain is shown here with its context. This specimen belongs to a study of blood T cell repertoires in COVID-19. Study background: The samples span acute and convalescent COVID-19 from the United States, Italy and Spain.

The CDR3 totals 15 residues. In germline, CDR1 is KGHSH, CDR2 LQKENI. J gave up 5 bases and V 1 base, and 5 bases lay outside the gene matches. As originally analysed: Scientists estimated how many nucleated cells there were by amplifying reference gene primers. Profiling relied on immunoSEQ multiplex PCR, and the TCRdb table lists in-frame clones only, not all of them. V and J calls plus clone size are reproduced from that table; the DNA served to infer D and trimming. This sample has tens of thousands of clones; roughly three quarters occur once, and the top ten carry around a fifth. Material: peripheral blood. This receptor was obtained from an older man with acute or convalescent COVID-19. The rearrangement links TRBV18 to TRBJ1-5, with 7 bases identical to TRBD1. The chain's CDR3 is CASSPQKTGYQPQHF. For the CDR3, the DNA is TGTGCCAGCTCACCACAAAAGACAGGGTATCAGCCCCAGCATTTT.